Below, 32 T cell receptor beta chains from the same sample are listed, as sequenced in a study of CD8 T cells in Susac syndrome. Reverse transcription of roughly 0.5 to 1 ug RNA was performed with random hexamers. A single record per CDR3 protein comes from TCRdb applying MiXCR to the immunoSEQ multiplex PCR reads. The repertoire holds hundreds of thousands of distinct CDR3 sequences, with around 84% as singletons. Sequencing was done on a sample of CD8+ T cells from PBMCs. The receptors shown here come from a human donor with multiple sclerosis.

The rearrangement joins TRBV12-3 or TRBV12-4 to TRBJ2-7, with TRBD1 matching over 7 bases. Trimming took 5 bases from V and 0 from J; bases not matched to a gene: 4. The CDR3 loop spans 14 amino acids. The DNA of the CDR3 is TGTGCCAGCAGTACAGGGGTCAACTCCTACGAGCAGTACTTC. Amino acid sequence: CASSTGVNSYEQYF.

The rearrangement uses TRBV4-1 and TRBJ2-3; 13 bases match TRBD2. The CDR3 runs to 16 residues. Germline V CDR1 and CDR2: MGHRA, YSYEKL. With 5 bases clipped from V and 2 bases from J, the junction kept 4 bases outside the gene matches. CDR3 sequence: CASSETSGRPTDTQYF. For the CDR3, the DNA is TGCGCCAGCAGCGAGACTAGCGGGAGGCCCACAGATACGCAGTATTTT.

The chain has TRBV5-6 and TRBJ2-1, with a possible D match to TRBD2 (5 bases). CDR3 length equals 14 residues. V lost 2 bases, J lost 4 bases, and 10 bases lay in between. Germline V lookup: CDR1 SGHDT, CDR2 YYEEEE. CDR3 protein: CASSLGAVYNEQFF. In DNA form, the CDR3 reads TGTGCCAGCAGCTTAGGAGCGGTTTACAATGAGCAGTTCTTC.

The rearrangement uses TRBV15 and TRBJ1-3, with D maybe TRBD1 (5 bases). This CDR3 region has 15 residues. The germline V gene has CDR1 LNHNV and CDR2 YYDKDF (reference sequence). Between the trimmed V and J ends, which lost 1 base and 3 bases, there was a span of 10 bases. The CDR3 nucleotides are TGTGCCACCAGCAGAGCTCCGGACATTGGAAACACCATATATTTT. Translating gives CATSRAPDIGNTIYF.

J is TRBJ2-2 and V is TRBV23-1; TRBD2 might be the D (7 bases). TRBV23-1 is an ORF; its function is uncertain. The CDR3 contains 18 residues. V gave up 3 bases and J gave up 6 bases, with 23 bases separating them. The CDR3 region is CASSQGAGAPSGSGELFF. The DNA for the CDR3 is TGCGCCAGCAGTCAGGGGGCGGGAGCGCCCTCTGGTTCCGGGGAGCTGTTTTTT.

This rearrangement joins TRBV28 to TRBJ2-7, with TRBD2 as a possible D gene (6 bases). The germline V gene has CDR1 MDHEN and CDR2 SYDVKM. This CDR3 region has 14 residues. With 4 bases removed from V and 2 bases from J, the gap between germline ends came to 12 bases. The CDR3 DNA follows: TGTGCCAGCAGTTGGCGGGACTTCACCTACGAGCAGTACTTC. Translated: CASSWRDFTYEQYF.

The rearrangement links TRBV6-5 to TRBJ2-1, with 7 bases matching TRBD2. V gave up 0 bases and J gave up 7 bases; unmatched junction bases: 9. The CDR3 has 16 amino acids. Per germline, CDR1 MNHEY and CDR2 SVGAGI. This CDR3 reads CASSYSSGGRANEQFF. CDR3 in DNA: TGTGCCAGCAGTTACTCGAGTGGCGGGAGAGCGAATGAGCAGTTCTTC.

The rearrangement joins TRBV20-1 to TRBJ2-3; 10 bases line up with TRBD2. The CDR3 is 17 amino acids. The germline V gene encodes CDR1 DFQATT and CDR2 SNEGSKA (reference sequence). Unmatched junction bases numbered 7, after V lost 1 base and J lost 0 bases. CDR3 coding DNA: TGCAGTGCTAGAGGACTAGCGGGCCGCACTAGCACAGATACGCAGTATTTT. Translating gives CSARGLAGRTSTDTQYF.

A single count supports this clonotype. The chain is built from TRBV10-3 and TRBJ2-7; D ambiguous. The germline gives CDR1 ENHRY, CDR2 SYGVKD. The CDR3 loop spans 14 amino acids. V was trimmed by 0 bases and J by 2 bases, leaving 8 bases between them. This CDR3 is CAISESVPPYEQYF. The CDR3, as DNA: TGTGCCATCAGTGAGTCGGTACCTCCCTACGAGCAGTACTTC.

V is TRBV4-2 and J is TRBJ2-7, with a possible D match to TRBD2 (5 bases). The length of the CDR3 is 16 residues. V lost 0 bases to trimming and J lost 2 bases, with 14 bases between them. Germline V gives CDR1 LGHNA, CDR2 YNFKEQ. CDR3 coding DNA: TGTGCCAGCAGCCAAGAGGCCGGCGGGTTGACCTACGAGCAGTACTTC. This translates into CASSQEAGGLTYEQYF.

This sequence joins TRBV4-2 and TRBJ2-3; the D gene is possibly TRBD2 (5 bases). This CDR3 comprises 14 residues. Germline CDR1 and CDR2: LGHNA and YNFKEQ. V lost 2 bases to trimming and J lost 6 bases, with 12 bases between them. In nucleotides, the CDR3 is TGTGCCAGCAGCCAAATGGGAGTCGGTGATACGCAGTATTTT. This encodes CASSQMGVGDTQYF.

The chain carries TRBV15 and TRBJ2-3; D is undetermined. Trimming shortened V by 7 bases and J by 2 bases, and 10 bases separated the two germline ends. Per germline, CDR1 LNHNV and CDR2 YYDKDF (reference sequence). CDR3 length equals 13 residues. CDR3 in amino acids: CATTSEVTDTQYF. The CDR3 DNA is TGTGCCACCACCTCGGAAGTCACAGATACGCAGTATTTT.

This chain connects TRBV9 to TRBJ2-3; TRBD1 is a possible D gene (5 bases). The V and J ends lost 3 bases and 1 base respectively, with 18 bases between them. Germline V gene data show CDR1 as SGDLS and CDR2 as YYNGEE. The CDR3 is made up of 17 amino acids. This chain's CDR3 is CASSGNPQGRGTDTQYF. The CDR3 DNA reads TGTGCCAGCAGCGGCAACCCGCAGGGTCGTGGCACAGATACGCAGTATTTT. Together with reference TRBV9 and TRBJ2-3, the CDR3 gives the full variable domain: DSGVTQTPKHLITATGQRVTLRCSPRSGDLSVYWYQQSLDQGLQFLIQYYNGEERAKGNILERFSAQQFPDLHSELNLSSLELGDSALYFCASSGNPQGRGTDTQYFGPGTRLTVL.

The chain links TRBV12-3 or TRBV12-4 to TRBJ2-1; no definite D call. The germline V and J ends were trimmed by 8 bases and 1 base, with 12 bases remaining between them. This CDR3 has 14 residues. CDR3 nucleotide sequence: TGTGCCAGCCCCCCGAATACTTCCTACAATGAGCAGTTCTTC. Protein: CASPPNTSYNEQFF.

The chain recombines TRBV20-1 with TRBJ2-7, with 11 positions matching TRBD1. V lost 4 bases and J lost 0; bases outside the gene matches: 2. CDR1 DFQATT and CDR2 SNEGSKA come from the germline V gene (reference sequence). CDR3 length: 14 residues. CDR3: CSATGTGGSYEQYF. As DNA, the CDR3 is TGCAGTGCTACCGGGACAGGGGGCTCCTACGAGCAGTACTTC.

This clonotype was recorded once. The chain combines TRBV19 with TRBJ1-1; 11 bases map to TRBD1. The germline V gene has CDR1 LNHDA and CDR2 SQIVND (reference sequence). The CDR3 runs to 15 residues. The V segment lost 5 bases and the J segment 4 bases; nucleotides outside the gene matches: 6. The CDR3: CASSPWTGGLTEAFF. As DNA, the CDR3 is TGTGCCAGTAGTCCCTGGACAGGGGGCCTCACTGAAGCTTTCTTT.

The chain recombines TRBV28 with TRBJ1-5, with 7 bases fitting TRBD1. Germline V gene sequence: CDR1 MDHEN, CDR2 SYDVKM. Germline trimming cut 4 bases from V and 2 bases from J; bases unmatched to any gene: 14. The CDR3 is 18 residues long. CDR3 in DNA: TGTGCCAGCAGTTACAGGATTCGACAGGGAAGGGGCAATCAGCCCCAGCATTTT. Its protein product is CASSYRIRQGRGNQPQHF.

This sequence joins TRBV20-1 and TRBJ2-7; 7 nucleotides align to TRBD1. This CDR3 has 13 residues. Germline V gene data show CDR1 as DFQATT and CDR2 as SNEGSKA (reference sequence). The trim removed 5 bases at V and 2 bases at J, leaving 6 bases unmatched. CDR3 in amino acids: CSAGGQETYEQYF. CDR3 in DNA: TGCAGTGCTGGCGGACAGGAAACCTACGAGCAGTACTTC.

A single count supports this clonotype. The V and J genes are TRBV2 and TRBJ1-1, with D perhaps matching TRBD1 (6 bases). The CDR3 covers 16 residues. Germline CDR1 SNHLY, CDR2 FYNNEI. Trimming shortened V by 4 bases and J by 4 bases, and 19 bases separated the two germline ends. The CDR3 coding sequence is TGTGCCAGCAGTGGAGGCGCTGACAGGCTGAGCACTGAAGCTTTCTTT. This encodes CASSGGADRLSTEAFF.

This clonotype was seen only a few times. The CDR3 bases are TGTGCCAGCACCTTTGGGACGTCCTACGAGCAGTACTTC. It is translated as CASTFGTSYEQYF. The rearrangement links TRBV7-9 to TRBJ2-7; D may be TRBD1 or TRBD2 (5 bases each). Germline-derived CDR1 and CDR2 are SEHNR and FQNEAQ (reference sequence). Trimming removed 7 bases at V and 1 base at J, with 11 bases between. The CDR3 loop spans 13 amino acids.

The chain has TRBV3-1 and TRBJ2-7, with TRBD2 identical over 7 bases. Germline trimming cut 1 base from V and 2 bases from J; bases unmatched to any gene: 5. Per the germline V gene, CDR1 is LGHDT and CDR2 is YNNKEL (reference sequence). The CDR3 spans 15 residues. The CDR3: CASSQGSGPPYEQYF. The CDR3 DNA reads as TGTGCCAGCAGCCAAGGTAGCGGGCCCCCCTACGAGCAGTACTTC.

The chain links TRBV9 to TRBJ2-2; 8 nucleotides align to TRBD1. Losses at the gene ends were 3 bases for V and 7 bases for J; bases not matched to a gene: 11. The CDR3 runs to 16 residues. Germline assignment: CDR1 SGDLS and CDR2 YYNGEE. The CDR3 is CASSAGRTGRGGELFF. CDR3 DNA: TGTGCCAGCAGCGCCGGAAGGACAGGGAGAGGCGGGGAGCTGTTTTTT.

The chain links TRBV20-1 to TRBJ2-3; TRBD2 matches at 7 bases. The CDR3 runs 16 residues. After removal of 7 bases from V and 2 bases from J, the junction contained 15 bases not matched to a gene. CDR1 is DFQATT, CDR2 SNEGSKA, per germline (reference sequence). CDR3 region: CSDHREAEIFTDTQYF. The CDR3 DNA follows: TGCAGTGACCACCGGGAGGCAGAAATTTTCACAGATACGCAGTATTTT.

J is TRBJ1-2 and V is TRBV7-9; no definite D call. Looked up from germline, CDR1 is SEHNR and CDR2 is FQNEAQ (reference sequence). This CDR3 is 12 amino acids long. Trimming cost V 4 bases and J 6 bases, with 9 bases left between them. The CDR3 DNA is TGTGCCAGCAGCTCGTTTAATGATGGCTACACCTTC. Its protein product is CASSSFNDGYTF.

V usage is TRBV12-3 or TRBV12-4 and J usage is TRBJ2-6; D unresolved. The length of the CDR3 is 13 residues. V lost 4 bases and J lost 2, with 3 bases in between. The DNA of the CDR3 is TGTGCCAGCAGTTCTGCTGGGGCCAACGTCCTGACTTTC. Translating it yields CASSSAGANVLTF.

This clonotype has more than one count but fewer than ten. The J gene is TRBJ1-5, the V gene TRBV6-1; perhaps TRBD1 as D (5 bases). Germline lookup yields CDR1 MNHNS and CDR2 SASEGT. The V and J ends lost 1 base and 4 bases respectively, with 11 bases between them. This CDR3 region has 15 residues. CDR3 DNA: TGTGCCAGCAGTGAAGGGGGACGGGTAAATCAGCCCCAGCATTTT. This sequence encodes CASSEGGRVNQPQHF.

The rearrangement links TRBV19 to TRBJ2-7; 7 nucleotides match TRBD1. Germline values: CDR1 LNHDA, CDR2 SQIVND (reference sequence). The V and J ends lost 9 bases and 0 bases, in that order; junction bases with no gene match: 17. The CDR3 has 17 amino acids. In nucleotides, the CDR3 is TGTGCCAGGCCCCCCGACAGGGTATACCATCCCTCCTACGAGCAGTACTTC. This gives the protein CARPPDRVYHPSYEQYF.

This clonotype was detected only once. The gene calls are TRBV11-2 and TRBJ2-5, with D possibly TRBD2 on 6 matching bases. This CDR3 has 15 residues. V was clipped by 1 base and J by 3 bases, with 12 bases between them. Looked up from germline, CDR1 is SGHAT and CDR2 is FQNNGV. CDR3 nucleotide sequence: TGTGCCAGCAGCTTAGGCCTAGCGAGGGAAGAGACCCAGTACTTC. Amino acid sequence: CASSLGLAREETQYF.

This chain connects TRBV9 to TRBJ2-2, with D possibly TRBD1 on 6 matching bases. The V end lost 3 bases, the J end lost 0 bases, and 18 bases lay between the germline ends. Germline assignment: CDR1 SGDLS and CDR2 YYNGEE. This CDR3 region has 18 residues. In DNA form, the CDR3 reads TGTGCCAGCAGCGCTCACAGGGCTGAATACGCGAACACCGGGGAGCTGTTTTTT. Its protein is CASSAHRAEYANTGELFF.

The table lists this clonotype with a count of one. The chain recombines TRBV30 with TRBJ1-4; D remains ambiguous. Germline lookup yields CDR1 GTSNPN and CDR2 SVGIG (reference sequence). The ends were cut back, 2 bases at V and 7 bases at J, with 8 bases in the middle. CDR3 length: 12 residues. The CDR3 DNA sequence: TGTGCCTGGAGTTACGGGAGTGAAAAACTGTTTTTT. Translating gives CAWSYGSEKLFF.

The chain is built from TRBV9 and TRBJ2-1; 15 bases are a match to TRBD2. The CDR3 loop spans 18 amino acids. Per the germline V gene, CDR1 is SGDLS and CDR2 is YYNGEE. V gave up 0 bases and J gave up 6 bases; unmatched junction bases: 7. In DNA form, the CDR3 reads TGTGCCAGCAGCGTAGCTAGGACTAGCGGGAGGGCCTTCAATGAGCAGTTCTTC. The encoded protein is CASSVARTSGRAFNEQFF.

The J gene is TRBJ1-1, the V gene TRBV2; tentative D call: TRBD1 (5 bases). Germline V gene sequence: CDR1 SNHLY, CDR2 FYNNEI. The CDR3 length is 16 residues. V dropped 10 bases and J dropped 5 bases, with 26 bases sitting between them. The CDR3 DNA reads TGTGCCATTGTTCTTTCCGGGGCGGCCTTCGGGACTGAAGCTTTCTTT. The encoded protein is CAIVLSGAAFGTEAFF.